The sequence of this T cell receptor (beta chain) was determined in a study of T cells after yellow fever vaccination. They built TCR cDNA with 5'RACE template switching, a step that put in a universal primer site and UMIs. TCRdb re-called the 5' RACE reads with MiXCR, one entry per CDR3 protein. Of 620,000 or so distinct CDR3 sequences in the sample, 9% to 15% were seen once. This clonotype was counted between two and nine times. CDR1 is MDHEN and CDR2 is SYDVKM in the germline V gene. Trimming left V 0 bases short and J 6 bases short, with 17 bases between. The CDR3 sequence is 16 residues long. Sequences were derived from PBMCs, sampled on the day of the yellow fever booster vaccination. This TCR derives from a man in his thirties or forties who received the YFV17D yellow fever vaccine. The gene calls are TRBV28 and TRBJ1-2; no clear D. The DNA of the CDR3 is TGTGCCAGCAGTTTATGGGCAGACCCTTCCTTTAATGGCTACACCTTC. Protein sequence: CASSLWADPSFNGYTF.